This T cell receptor (beta chain) was documented in a study of CD8 T cells in Susac syndrome. After extraction with the RNeasy kit, 0.5 to 1 ug of the RNA was reverse transcribed using random hexamers. The immunoSEQ assay covered 54 Vbeta and 13 Jbeta segments for CDR3. Via MiXCR, TCRdb re-called the immunoSEQ multiplex PCR reads, giving one row per CDR3 protein. The repertoire holds 300,000 or so distinct CDR3 sequences, with under 95% as singletons. This clonotype was seen once. The V and J ends lost 3 bases and 10 bases respectively, with 13 bases between them. The CDR3 extends over 13 amino acids. Germline V gene lookup returns CDR1 SEHNR and CDR2 FQNEAQ (reference sequence). In the multiple sclerosis control group, patients were treatment-naive and had stable or active relapsing-remitting disease. FACS was used to enrich TEMRA cells, whereas the CD8+ and CD4+ T cells were obtained by negative isolation.

This clonotype originated in a human donor with multiple sclerosis. Sequenced input: CD4+ T cells from PBMCs. J is TRBJ2-1 and V is TRBV7-9; D is undetermined. The CDR3 here is CASSLVFAGEQFF. DNA for the CDR3: TGTGCCAGCAGCTTGGTTTTTGCCGGAGAGCAGTTCTTC.